This paragraph covers one T cell receptor beta chain sequence. The CDR3 extends over 14 amino acids. Germline lookup yields CDR1 SGDLS and CDR2 YYNGEE. Trimming shortened V by 2 bases and J by 6 bases, and 11 bases separated the two germline ends. These data come from a study of OX40 agonist ivuxolimab in advanced cancers. The data were produced by immunoSEQ multiplex PCR, yet TCRdb's version contains in-frame clones alone and is incomplete. This table has approximately 82,000 clones, roughly 92% appearing once. The receptor was isolated from an adult with an advanced solid tumor such as melanoma, head and neck, liver or kidney cancer. The chain uses TRBV9 and TRBJ2-2, with D hard to call. Sequenced here: CD4+ or CD8+ T cells sorted from blood, sampled in a trial of the OX40 agonist ivuxolimab. The CDR3 DNA reads TGTGCCAGCAGCGTTTCTGTCAGTCCCGGGGAGCTGTTTTTT. Protein: CASSVSVSPGELFF.